This T cell receptor (beta chain) was sequenced during a study of blood T cell repertoires in COVID-19. Study at large: Sites across the United States, Italy and Spain contributed samples from acute and convalescent COVID-19.

Donors of Cohort 3 who recovered were those that had two negative PCRs, clearance, or symptom resolution. Repertoires were generated with immunoSEQ multiplex PCR, while TCRdb's copy carries only in-frame clones and drops some. The sample carries about 330,000 clones, around 87% recorded once. The CDR3 extends over 15 amino acids. V was trimmed by 0 bases and J by 3 bases, leaving 15 bases between them. Germline V gene data show CDR1 as SQVTM and CDR2 as ANQGSEA. The gene calls are TRBV29-1 and TRBJ2-7; TRBD1 is a possible D gene (6 bases). The specimen sequenced was PBMCs or T cells enriched from blood (not recorded which). The sequence was obtained from a woman aged 25 to 39 who had recovered from COVID-19. The CDR3 region has the DNA TGCAGCGTTGAAGACCGCACAGGGTTCAGCTACGAGCAGTACTTC. Amino acids: CSVEDRTGFSYEQYF.